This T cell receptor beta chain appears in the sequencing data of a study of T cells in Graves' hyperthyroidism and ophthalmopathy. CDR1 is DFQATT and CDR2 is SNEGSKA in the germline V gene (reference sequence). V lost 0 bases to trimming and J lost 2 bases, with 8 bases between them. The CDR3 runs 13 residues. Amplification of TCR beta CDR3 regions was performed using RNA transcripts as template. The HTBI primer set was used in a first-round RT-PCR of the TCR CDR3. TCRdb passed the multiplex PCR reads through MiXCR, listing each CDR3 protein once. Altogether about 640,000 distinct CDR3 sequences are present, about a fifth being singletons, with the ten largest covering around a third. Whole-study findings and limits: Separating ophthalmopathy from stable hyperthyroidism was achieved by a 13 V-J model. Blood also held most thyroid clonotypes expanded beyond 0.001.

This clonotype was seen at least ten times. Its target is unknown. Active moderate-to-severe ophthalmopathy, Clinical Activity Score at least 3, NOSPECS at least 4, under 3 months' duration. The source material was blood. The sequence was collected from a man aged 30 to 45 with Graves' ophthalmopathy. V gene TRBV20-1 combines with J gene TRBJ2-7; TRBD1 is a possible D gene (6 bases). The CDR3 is CSARDKGAYEQYF. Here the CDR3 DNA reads TGCAGTGCTAGAGATAAGGGGGCCTACGAGCAGTACTTC.